This T cell receptor (beta chain) was observed in a study of identical twins. Findings and caveats of the study: Excess low generation probability was seen in twin-shared out-of-frame alpha sequences. Out-of-frame sharing of TCR alpha in monozygotic twins was underestimated by models. The study drew conclusions from cross-sectional statistical analysis, not from following the same donors.

V lost 7 bases, J lost 5 bases, and 13 bases lay in between. Germline CDR1 is DFQATT and CDR2 is SNEGSKA (reference sequence). The CDR3 is 12 residues long. This clonotype was seen a few times. Its antigen is still unknown. TCRdb independently ran MiXCR on the 5' RACE reads; one entry per CDR3 protein. The table lists some 600,000 distinct CDR3 sequences, roughly 7.1% of them singletons, with around 1.6% in the top ten. This same sample was also part of a study on yellow fever vaccine responses in identical twins.

Sequenced material: PBMCs. This receptor was obtained from a woman aged 18-29 years in good health. V usage is TRBV20-1 and J usage is TRBJ2-3, with D perhaps matching TRBD2 (6 bases). CDR3 residues: CSVKKAGDTQYF. Here the CDR3 DNA reads TGCAGTGTAAAAAAAGCGGGAGATACGCAGTATTTT.